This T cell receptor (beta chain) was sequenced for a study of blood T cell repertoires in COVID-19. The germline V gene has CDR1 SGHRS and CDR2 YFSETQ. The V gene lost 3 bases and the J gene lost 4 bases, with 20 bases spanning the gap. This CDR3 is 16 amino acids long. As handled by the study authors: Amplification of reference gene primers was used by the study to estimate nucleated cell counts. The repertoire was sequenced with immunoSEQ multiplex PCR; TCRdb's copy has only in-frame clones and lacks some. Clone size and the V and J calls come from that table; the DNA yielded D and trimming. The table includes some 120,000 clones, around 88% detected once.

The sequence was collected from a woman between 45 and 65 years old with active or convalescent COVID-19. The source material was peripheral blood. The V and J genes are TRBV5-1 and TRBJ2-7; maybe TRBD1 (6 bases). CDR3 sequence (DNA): TGCGCCAGCAGCTACTGGGCCGGGACACAGCCTTACGAGCAGTACTTC. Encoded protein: CASSYWAGTQPYEQYF. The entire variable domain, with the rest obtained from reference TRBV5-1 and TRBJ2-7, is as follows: KAGVTQTPRYLIKTRGQQVTLSCSPISGHRSVSWYQQTPGQGLQFLFEYFSETQRNKGNFPGRFSGRQFSNSRSEMNVSTLELGDSALYLCASSYWAGTQPYEQYFGPGTRLTVT.